Given below is one TCR beta chain in context. Its antigen is currently unknown. The data are from a study of OX40 agonist ivuxolimab in advanced cancers. Looking at the study overall: Clinicians treated patients with ivuxolimab, an agonistic anti-OX40 (CD134) antibody.

Sequenced by immunoSEQ multiplex PCR; TCRdb stores in-frame clones only, minus some. The sample shows roughly 130,000 clones, around 93% of them seen only once. Study observations and caveats: The study did not work out the antigen specificity of the expanded peripheral T cells.

The germline V gene has CDR1 MDHEN and CDR2 SYDVKM. The ends were cut back, 0 bases at V and 5 bases at J, with 10 bases in the middle. This CDR3 has 14 residues. The TCR sequence derives from an adult with an advanced solid tumor such as melanoma, head and neck, liver or kidney cancer. The rearrangement uses TRBV28 and TRBJ2-5; D not certain. The material was CD4+ or CD8+ T cells sorted from blood, obtained in a trial of the OX40 agonist ivuxolimab. The CDR3 DNA reads as TGTGCCAGCAGTTTATGGGGGATCGGGGAGACCCAGTACTTC. It yields the protein CASSLWGIGETQYF. The whole variable domain, filled in from reference TRBV28 and TRBJ2-5, reads DVKVTQSSRYLVKRTGEKVFLECVQDMDHENMFWYRQDPGLGLRLIYFSYDVKMKEKGDIPEGYSVSREKKERFSLILESASTNQTSMYLCASSLWGIGETQYFGPGTRLLVL.